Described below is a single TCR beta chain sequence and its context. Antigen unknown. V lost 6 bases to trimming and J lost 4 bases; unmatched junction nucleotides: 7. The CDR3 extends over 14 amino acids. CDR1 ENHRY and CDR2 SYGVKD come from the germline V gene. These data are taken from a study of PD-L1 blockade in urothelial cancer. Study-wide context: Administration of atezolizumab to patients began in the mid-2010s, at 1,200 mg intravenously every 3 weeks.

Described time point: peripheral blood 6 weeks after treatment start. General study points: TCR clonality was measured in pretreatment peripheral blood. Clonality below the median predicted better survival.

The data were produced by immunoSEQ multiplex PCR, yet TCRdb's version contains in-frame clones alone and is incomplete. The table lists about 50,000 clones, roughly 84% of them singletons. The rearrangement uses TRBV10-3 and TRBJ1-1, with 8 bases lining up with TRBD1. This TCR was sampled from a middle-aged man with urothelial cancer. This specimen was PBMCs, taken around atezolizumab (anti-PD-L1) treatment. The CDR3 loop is CAIRLDRAGTEAFF. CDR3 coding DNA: TGTGCCATCAGACTGGACAGGGCTGGCACTGAAGCTTTCTTT.